This entry lists 2 T cell receptor beta chains sequenced from one sample in a study of OX40 agonist ivuxolimab in advanced cancers. Using immunoSEQ multiplex PCR, the repertoire was profiled, and TCRdb retains in-frame clones only, with some absent. Here the sample spans some 20,000 clones, about 83% being singletons. This specimen consisted of CD4+ or CD8+ T cells sorted from blood, obtained in a trial of the OX40 agonist ivuxolimab. The receptors were sampled from an adult with an advanced solid tumor such as melanoma, head and neck, liver or kidney cancer.

This sequence joins TRBV27 and TRBJ2-5; maybe TRBD2 (5 bases). Germline V gene lookup returns CDR1 MNHEY and CDR2 SMNVEV (reference sequence). V gave up 3 bases and J gave up 5 bases, with 13 bases separating them. The CDR3 length is 14 residues. Written as DNA, the CDR3 is TGTGCCAGCAGTTTCGGACTGCCCGGGGAGACCCAGTACTTC. Protein product: CASSFGLPGETQYF.

Here the CDR3 reads CASRVASGGTYEQYF. CDR3 nucleotides: TGTGCCTCAAGAGTGGCTAGCGGGGGCACCTACGAGCAGTACTTC. This chain joins TRBV2 and TRBJ2-7; 10 bases fit TRBD2. The CDR3 has 15 amino acids. Trimming cost V 11 bases and J 2 bases; bases outside gene matches: 12. Germline V gene lookup returns CDR1 SNHLY and CDR2 FYNNEI.